This is a list of T cell receptor beta chains from one sample in a study of shared clonotypes between healthy human individuals. Produced via immunoSEQ multiplex PCR; TCRdb's table is partial and in-frame only. The sample comprises approximately 810,000 clones, 80% to 95% of which are singletons, and 24% rests with the top ten. The sequenced material came from naive CD8+ T cells sorted from blood. These receptors were obtained from a young man in good health. CDR3s include the opening cysteine and the closing phenylalanine or tryptophan. D genes are given only for firm matches. Clone size is shown for a subset of rows, as once, few, many or a class of expanded clone.

d_gene: TRBD2
len: 18
j_gene: TRBJ2-1
v_gene: TRBV18
abundance: -
CDR3nt: TGTGCCAGCTCACGAATAACCGGACTAGCGGGAGGGAACAATGAGCAGTTCTTC
CDR3aa: CASSRITGLAGGNNEQFF

d_gene: TRBD2
len: 15
j_gene: TRBJ2-7
v_gene: TRBV7-9
abundance: -
CDR3nt: TGTGCCAGCAGCTTGACTAGCGGGATTAGGTACGAGCAGTACTTC
CDR3aa: CASSLTSGIRYEQYF

d_gene: -
len: 12
j_gene: TRBJ2-7
v_gene: TRBV27
abundance: -
CDR3nt: TGTGCCAGCAGTTTATACGGTCGCGAGCAGTACTTC
CDR3aa: CASSLYGREQYF

d_gene: TRBD1
len: 17
j_gene: TRBJ2-1
v_gene: TRBV29-1
abundance: -
CDR3nt: TGCAGCGTTTTTCTTCCCCTCGAACAGGGGGCTTTCAATGAGCAGTTCTTC
CDR3aa: CSVFLPLEQGAFNEQFF

d_gene: -
len: 14
j_gene: TRBJ2-7
v_gene: TRBV25-1
abundance: once
CDR3nt: TGTGCCAGCAGCCGAAACTGGGGAGACTTTAGATTGAACTTC
CDR3aa: CASSRNWGDFRLNF

d_gene: -
len: 12
j_gene: TRBJ2-2
v_gene: TRBV7-8
abundance: -
CDR3nt: TGTGCCAGCATGCCGGGGACCGGGGAGCTGTTTTTT
CDR3aa: CASMPGTGELFF

d_gene: TRBD1
len: 14
j_gene: TRBJ2-5
v_gene: TRBV5-1
abundance: once
CDR3nt: TGCGCCAGCAGCTCGACAGGGTTCCAAGAGACCCAGTACTTC
CDR3aa: CASSSTGFQETQYF

d_gene: TRBD1
len: 13
j_gene: TRBJ2-1
v_gene: TRBV7-8
abundance: many
CDR3nt: TGTGCCAGCACCGAGGGACAGTACAATGAGCAGTTCTTC
CDR3aa: CASTEGQYNEQFF

d_gene: -
len: 15
j_gene: TRBJ2-7
v_gene: TRBV11-2
abundance: -
CDR3nt: TGTGCCAGCAGCATCGGAAGCGGGCCCTCCTACGAGCAGTACTTC
CDR3aa: CASSIGSGPSYEQYF

d_gene: -
len: 14
j_gene: TRBJ2-2
v_gene: TRBV9
abundance: -
CDR3nt: TGTGCCTGCGCCCCGGCCCTGAACACCGGGGAGCTGTTTTTT
CDR3aa: CACAPALNTGELFF

d_gene: -
len: 11
j_gene: TRBJ1-4
v_gene: TRBV7-8
abundance: -
CDR3nt: TGTGCCAGCAGCTTAGAGGAGGGGCTGTTTTTT
CDR3aa: CASSLEEGLFF

d_gene: TRBD1
len: 14
j_gene: TRBJ1-5
v_gene: TRBV7-2
abundance: -
CDR3nt: TGTGCCAGCCAGGGACAGGAATACAATCAGCCCCAGCATTTT
CDR3aa: CASQGQEYNQPQHF

d_gene: -
len: 13
j_gene: TRBJ1-4
v_gene: TRBV27
abundance: -
CDR3nt: TGTGCCAGCAGTTCCATCCTGAATGAAAAACTGTTTTTT
CDR3aa: CASSSILNEKLFF

d_gene: -
len: 16
j_gene: TRBJ2-2
v_gene: TRBV15
abundance: -
CDR3nt: TGTGCCACCAGCACTTGGACATACCTCAACACCGGGGAGCTGTTTTTT
CDR3aa: CATSTWTYLNTGELFF

d_gene: -
len: 11
j_gene: TRBJ2-1
v_gene: TRBV18
abundance: -
CDR3nt: TGTGCCAGCTCACCCGGGACGGAGAAGTTCTTC
CDR3aa: CASSPGTEKFF

d_gene: -
len: 12
j_gene: TRBJ2-5
v_gene: TRBV5-1
abundance: -
CDR3nt: TGCGCCAGCAGCTTGGAATCCGGGACCCAGTACTTC
CDR3aa: CASSLESGTQYF

d_gene: -
len: 14
j_gene: TRBJ2-7
v_gene: TRBV19
abundance: -
CDR3nt: TGTGCCAGTACACCCACAGGGACGAACTACGAGCAGTACTTC
CDR3aa: CASTPTGTNYEQYF

d_gene: -
len: 16
j_gene: TRBJ2-7
v_gene: TRBV7-2
abundance: -
CDR3nt: TGTGCCAGCAGCTTAGAGGTCACAGGAAGAAACTACGAGCAGTACTTC
CDR3aa: CASSLEVTGRNYEQYF

d_gene: -
len: 15
j_gene: TRBJ2-1
v_gene: TRBV5-1
abundance: -
CDR3nt: TGCGCCAGCAGCTTGCCTATGAATCTATTGGATGAGCAGTTCTTC
CDR3aa: CASSLPMNLLDEQFF

d_gene: TRBD2
len: 17
j_gene: TRBJ2-1
v_gene: TRBV5-1
abundance: -
CDR3nt: TGCGCCAGCAGACCTCTCCCTGTTCTAGCGGGAGGGCCGAGGCAGTTCTTC
CDR3aa: CASRPLPVLAGGPRQFF

d_gene: TRBD1
len: 15
j_gene: TRBJ2-2
v_gene: TRBV11-3
abundance: -
CDR3nt: TGTGCCAGCAGCTCCCGGGACAGGAACACCGGGGAGCTGTTTTTT
CDR3aa: CASSSRDRNTGELFF

d_gene: -
len: 13
j_gene: TRBJ2-1
v_gene: TRBV7-9
abundance: -
CDR3nt: TGTGCCAGCAGTTTTTCGCCGTACAATGAGCAGTTCTTC
CDR3aa: CASSFSPYNEQFF

d_gene: TRBD1
len: 18
j_gene: TRBJ2-2
v_gene: TRBV25-1
abundance: -
CDR3nt: TGTGCCAGCAGTGCAAAGGTCGGGCCAGGGGGTTTCGCCGGGGAGCTGTTTTTT
CDR3aa: CASSAKVGPGGFAGELFF

d_gene: -
len: 16
j_gene: TRBJ1-1
v_gene: TRBV16
abundance: once
CDR3nt: TGTGCCAGCAGCCAATCGGTCACAGGGTATGACACTGAAGCTTTCTTT
CDR3aa: CASSQSVTGYDTEAFF

d_gene: -
len: 17
j_gene: TRBJ1-4
v_gene: TRBV7-9
abundance: once
CDR3nt: TGTGCCAGCAGCTTAGCGGGACCGGGACAAGACAATGAAAAACTGTTTTTT
CDR3aa: CASSLAGPGQDNEKLFF

d_gene: -
len: 15
j_gene: TRBJ2-3
v_gene: TRBV9
abundance: -
CDR3nt: TGTGCCAGCAGCTCTCGTGGGGTACCCACAGATACGCAGTATTTT
CDR3aa: CASSSRGVPTDTQYF

d_gene: TRBD2
len: 17
j_gene: TRBJ2-1
v_gene: TRBV4-3
abundance: -
CDR3nt: TGCGCCAGCAGCCAAGATCTGGCTAGCGGGAACTACAATGAGCAGTTCTTC
CDR3aa: CASSQDLASGNYNEQFF

d_gene: -
len: 15
j_gene: TRBJ1-3
v_gene: TRBV29-1
abundance: -
CDR3nt: TGCAGCGTACGGACAGTACCTCACTCTGGAAACACCATATATTTT
CDR3aa: CSVRTVPHSGNTIYF

d_gene: TRBD1
len: 16
j_gene: TRBJ1-2
v_gene: TRBV7-9
abundance: -
CDR3nt: TGTGCCAGCAGCTTAGAGGGGGCAGGGGCGCTGTTTGGCTACACCTTC
CDR3aa: CASSLEGAGALFGYTF

d_gene: -
len: 12
j_gene: TRBJ1-1
v_gene: TRBV6-5
abundance: -
CDR3nt: TGTGCCAGCAGTTACGACCGTAGTGAAGCTTTCTTT
CDR3aa: CASSYDRSEAFF

d_gene: -
len: 13
j_gene: TRBJ2-3
v_gene: TRBV29-1
abundance: -
CDR3nt: TGCAGCGCGTCCGGGACCCACACAGATACGCAGTATTTT
CDR3aa: CSASGTHTDTQYF

d_gene: -
len: 15
j_gene: TRBJ2-5
v_gene: TRBV14
abundance: -
CDR3nt: TGTGCCAGCAGCCTTGGGGGCCTCAGCGGGGAGACCCAGTACTTC
CDR3aa: CASSLGGLSGETQYF

d_gene: -
len: 12
j_gene: TRBJ1-1
v_gene: TRBV29-1
abundance: -
CDR3nt: TGCAGCGTTGAAGGGCCAGCCCTTGAAGCTTTCTTT
CDR3aa: CSVEGPALEAFF

d_gene: TRBD1
len: 16
j_gene: TRBJ2-3
v_gene: TRBV19
abundance: -
CDR3nt: TGTGCCAGTAGTATCGGTCAGGGGGCAGGCACAGATACGCAGTATTTT
CDR3aa: CASSIGQGAGTDTQYF

d_gene: TRBD1
len: 13
j_gene: TRBJ1-2
v_gene: TRBV5-1
abundance: -
CDR3nt: TGCGCCAGCAGCCCCATAGGGGGCTCTGGCTACACCTTC
CDR3aa: CASSPIGGSGYTF

d_gene: -
len: 13
j_gene: TRBJ2-7
v_gene: TRBV5-6
abundance: -
CDR3nt: TGTGCCAGCAGCTTGGCGACGAGCTACGAGCAGTACTTC
CDR3aa: CASSLATSYEQYF

d_gene: -
len: 14
j_gene: TRBJ2-7
v_gene: TRBV5-1
abundance: few
CDR3nt: TGCGCCAGCAGCGCCGGGACCGACTCCTACGAGCAGTACTTC
CDR3aa: CASSAGTDSYEQYF

d_gene: -
len: 12
j_gene: TRBJ2-3
v_gene: TRBV27
abundance: -
CDR3nt: TGTGCCAGCCGACGGGAGTCAGATACGCAGTATTTT
CDR3aa: CASRRESDTQYF

d_gene: -
len: 13
j_gene: TRBJ2-7
v_gene: TRBV7-9
abundance: -
CDR3nt: TGTGCCAGCAGTTCCAGGGACTCCTACGAGCAGTACTTC
CDR3aa: CASSSRDSYEQYF

d_gene: -
len: 14
j_gene: TRBJ2-5
v_gene: TRBV7-9
abundance: -
CDR3nt: TGTGCCAGCAGCTTCCGGCAGGGCTTTGAGACCCAGTACTTC
CDR3aa: CASSFRQGFETQYF

d_gene: TRBD2
len: 15
j_gene: TRBJ2-1
v_gene: TRBV7-9
abundance: -
CDR3nt: TGTGCCAGCAGCTCCCCGGGAGGGCTCGGCAATGAGCAGTTCTTC
CDR3aa: CASSSPGGLGNEQFF

d_gene: -
len: 15
j_gene: TRBJ2-1
v_gene: TRBV30
abundance: -
CDR3nt: TGTGCCTGGAGTGTAATACGGGAGTCAGGAAATGAGCAGTTCTTC
CDR3aa: CAWSVIRESGNEQFF

d_gene: TRBD1
len: 19
j_gene: TRBJ2-2
v_gene: TRBV5-4
abundance: -
CDR3nt: TGTGCCAGCAGTTATGAGGGACAGGTCCTTGAGGCGAACACCGGGGAGCTGTTTTTT
CDR3aa: CASSYEGQVLEANTGELFF

d_gene: -
len: 13
j_gene: TRBJ2-4
v_gene: TRBV15
abundance: -
CDR3nt: TGTGCCACCAGCAGGCGGGAACGGGGCATTCAGTACTTC
CDR3aa: CATSRRERGIQYF

d_gene: -
len: 15
j_gene: TRBJ1-3
v_gene: TRBV7-2
abundance: -
CDR3nt: TGTGCCAGCAGCGGCTGGGAAAAAAATGGAAACACCATATATTTT
CDR3aa: CASSGWEKNGNTIYF

d_gene: TRBD2
len: 16
j_gene: TRBJ2-3
v_gene: TRBV2
abundance: -
CDR3nt: TGTGCCAGCAGTGAAGCCCCTAGCGGGAGCACAGATACGCAGTATTTT
CDR3aa: CASSEAPSGSTDTQYF